A single sample is the source of the 21 T cell receptor beta chains below, sequenced in a study of CXCR3-negative and CXCR3-positive naive CD8 T cells (dated by TCRdb to the late 2010s). The reads were generated on a NextSeq 550. The Human TCR Profiling Kit (MiLaboratory) was used to prepare UMI-labeled 5' RACE TRB cDNA libraries. Reprocessed by TCRdb, the reads give a single entry per CDR3 protein sequence, without DNA. The record for this sample contains tens of thousands of distinct CDR3 sequences. Jointly, the top ten make up under 0.55% of the sample. The antigens of these receptors remain unknown. Overall study results and their limits: TRB CDR3s from CXCR3-positive naive cells showed higher hydrophobicity (lower Kidera factor 4), lower energy, and higher strength and volume indices than CXCR3-negative naive cells.

What was sequenced was naive CXCR3+ CD8+ T cells from blood. Interpreted using the paper, the cell subset or site label stands for: CD45RO-CCR7+CD27+CD95- naive CD8+ T cells expressing CXCR3 (TNR3+). The receptor source for this set is a human donor in good health. Some clones in this sample may be carry-over from other donors' samples.

The chain couples TRBV6-2 or TRBV6-3 to TRBJ2-7. Germline CDR1 reads MNHEY; CDR2 reads SVGEGT. This CDR3 contains 13 residues. CDR3 protein: CASRDRTSYEQYF.

The V call is TRBV7-9, the J call TRBJ1-1. The CDR3 is 15 amino acids. Per the germline V gene, CDR1 is SEHNR and CDR2 is FQNEAQ (reference sequence). CDR3 amino acids: CASRLGGTRNTEAFF.

CDR3 loop: CASSVGSGINEQFF. The chain carries TRBV9 and TRBJ2-1; TCRdb indicates TRBD1, and absent DNA this call remains unverified. Looked up from germline, CDR1 is SGDLS and CDR2 is YYNGEE. The CDR3 consists of 14 residues.

The chain has TRBV10-3 and TRBJ2-1; the TRBD1 assignment by TCRdb is unverifiable without DNA. The germline V gene has CDR1 ENHRY and CDR2 SYGVKD. The CDR3 is made up of 16 amino acids. CDR3 sequence reads: CAISDPGGGLYNEQFF.

The rearrangement uses TRBV20-1 and TRBJ2-7. CDR1 is DFQATT and CDR2 is SNEGSKA in the germline V gene (reference sequence). The CDR3 is made up of 14 amino acids. CDR3 sequence reads: CSARDLETAYEQYF.

The V call is TRBV5-1, the J call TRBJ1-1; TCRdb calls TRBD1, which cannot be checked without DNA. The CDR3 is made up of 18 amino acids. CDR1 and CDR2 from the germline V gene are SGHRS and YFSETQ. The CDR3 here is CASSVGTSGSPLNTEAFF.

The genes are TRBV4-3 and TRBJ2-7; TCRdb designates TRBD1, a call that cannot be tested without DNA. This CDR3 has 15 residues. Germline CDR1 and CDR2: LGHNA and YSLEER. CDR3 amino acids: CASSQRTGDPYEQYF.

The gene calls are TRBV12-3 or TRBV12-4 and TRBJ2-1; TCRdb's D gene call, TRBD2, goes unchecked for lack of DNA. The CDR3 runs to 22 residues. CDR3 sequence: CASSLTARTSGGTVYSYNEQFF.

V is TRBV27 and J is TRBJ2-1; no DNA is available, so the TRBD1 call from TCRdb remains unchecked. The CDR3 has 14 amino acids. CDR1 MNHEY and CDR2 SMNVEV come from the germline V gene (reference sequence). This CDR3 is CASSSTGLWNEQFF.

The V gene is TRBV5-5, the J gene TRBJ2-7. Germline V CDR1 and CDR2: SGHKS, YYEKEE (reference sequence). The CDR3 totals 13 residues. CDR3: CASSLFDSYEQYF. Supplemented by reference TRBV5-5 and TRBJ2-7, the full variable domain reads DAGVTQSPTHLIKTRGQQVTLRCSPISGHKSVSWYQQVLGQGPQFIFQYYEKEERGRGNFPDRFSARQFPNYSSELNVNALLLGDSALYLCASSLFDSYEQYFGPGTRLTVT.

The J gene is TRBJ2-7, the V gene TRBV7-9. CDR3 length: 14 residues. The germline CDR1 and CDR2 sequences are SEHNR and FQNEAQ (reference sequence). CDR3 sequence: CASSPTTTRDEQYF. Full variable domain (remainder filled in from reference TRBV7-9 and TRBJ2-7): DTGVSQNPRHKITKRGQNVTFRCDPISEHNRLYWYRQTLGQGPEFLTYFQNEAQLEKSRLLSDRFSAERPKGSFSTLEIQRTEQGDSAMYLCASSPTTTRDEQYFGPGTRLTVT.

The rearrangement joins TRBV12-3 or TRBV12-4 to TRBJ1-4. There are 12 residues in the CDR3. CDR3 sequence reads: CASGIWDEKLFF.

This chain joins TRBV19 and TRBJ1-1. Germline CDR1 is LNHDA and CDR2 is SQIVND (reference sequence). The CDR3 is made up of 12 amino acids. The CDR3 sequence is CASSLGKTEAFF.

The CDR3: CASSPPRTTEETQYF. The chain links TRBV7-9 to TRBJ2-5; lacking DNA, the TRBD2 call made by TCRdb goes unchecked. Germline V lookup: CDR1 SEHNR, CDR2 FQNEAQ (reference sequence). The CDR3 extends over 15 amino acids. Filled out from reference TRBV7-9 and TRBJ2-5, the complete variable domain reads DTGVSQNPRHKITKRGQNVTFRCDPISEHNRLYWYRQTLGQGPEFLTYFQNEAQLEKSRLLSDRFSAERPKGSFSTLEIQRTEQGDSAMYLCASSPPRTTEETQYFGPGTRLLVL.

The rearrangement joins TRBV9 to TRBJ2-2; the D call of TRBD1 rests on TCRdb alone, since no DNA is present to check it. Germline CDR1 is SGDLS and CDR2 is YYNGEE. This CDR3 is built from 15 residues. The CDR3 reads CASSETAKNTGELFF.

The CDR3 loop reads CASSLAGEETYHGYTF. J is TRBJ1-2 and V is TRBV7-9. CDR3 length: 16 residues. Germline assignment: CDR1 SEHNR and CDR2 FQNEAQ (reference sequence).

The gene calls are TRBV27 and TRBJ2-7. Germline V lookup: CDR1 MNHEY, CDR2 SMNVEV (reference sequence). The CDR3 spans 15 residues. The CDR3 here is CASSLLGSGRYEQYF.

The genes are TRBV2 and TRBJ1-2; the TCRdb D gene call, TRBD1, has no DNA to confirm it. Germline V gene data show CDR1 as SNHLY and CDR2 as FYNNEI. CDR3 length equals 17 residues. This chain's CDR3 is CASSESPGTGAVYGYTF.

The chain uses TRBV7-9 and TRBJ1-4. Germline V CDR1 and CDR2: SEHNR, FQNEAQ (reference sequence). The CDR3 consists of 13 residues. The CDR3 loop reads CASSPGLDEKLFF.

The V and J genes are TRBV7-2 and TRBJ1-5; there is no DNA to check the TCRdb D call of TRBD1. The CDR3 is made up of 12 amino acids. Germline assignment: CDR1 SGHTA and CDR2 FQGNSA. The CDR3 sequence is CASSLTDQPQHF.

CDR3 protein: CASSLEKGAEGDF. This rearrangement joins TRBV5-6 to TRBJ1-2; TCRdb gives TRBD1 as the D gene, but with no DNA this cannot be confirmed. This CDR3 spans 13 amino acids. In germline, CDR1 is SGHDT, CDR2 YYEEEE.